This is a list of T cell receptor beta chains from one sample in a study of type 1 and type 2 diabetes patients. TCRdb reanalysed the multiplex PCR reads using MiXCR and keeps one entry per CDR3 protein. The sample yields around 300,000 distinct CDR3 sequences, more than 45% seen once. Sequenced input: peripheral blood mononuclear cells (PBMCs). Receptors originate from a man between 18 and 35 years old with type 2 diabetes. Each CDR3 is given with its conserved first and last residue. D genes are given only for firm matches. Clone size is not always given. Where it is, it says once, few, many or a class for expanded clones.

clone_size j_call v_call d_call cdr3_nt cdr3_aa
few TRBJ2-7 TRBV6-5 TRBD1 TGTGCCAGCAGCATCCAGGGGGCCAACGAGCAGTACTTC CASSIQGANEQYF
- TRBJ2-3 TRBV20-1 - TGCAGTGCTAGTTTCAGGACGGAAGGCACAGATACGCAGTATTTT CSASFRTEGTDTQYF
few TRBJ2-5 TRBV15 TRBD2 TGTGCCACCAGCAGAGGCCCTAGCGGGGGATACCAAGAGATCCAGTACTTC CATSRGPSGGYQEIQYF
- TRBJ1-4 TRBV12-3/TRBV12-4 - TGTGTCAGCAGCGACGCTGCAACTAATGAAAAACTGTTTTTT CVSSDAATNEKLFF
many TRBJ1-6 TRBV7-3 - TGTGCCAGCAGCTTATGTACGGTGAGCTCCTATAATTCACCCCTCCACTTT CASSLCTVSSYNSPLHF
few TRBJ2-7 TRBV7-2 - TGTGCCAGCAGAACGACTAGCGAGCAGTACTTC CASRTTSEQYF
once TRBJ2-3 TRBV7-3 - TGTGCCAGCAGCCTAATCGATACGCAGTATTTT CASSLIDTQYF
- TRBJ1-4 TRBV7-9 - TGTGCCAGCAGTTCTAGTGGGGGCAATGAAAAACTGTTTTTT CASSSSGGNEKLFF
- TRBJ1-1 TRBV20-1 - TGCAGAGCCCTAACCACACAGGGTCACACTGAAGCTTTCTTT CRALTTQGHTEAFF
once TRBJ2-7 TRBV7-3 TRBD1 TGTGCCAGCAGCACCCGACAGGGCGCCCGGTGGGACGAGCAGTACTTC CASSTRQGARWDEQYF